A selection of T cell receptor beta chains follows, all from one sample in a study of T cells after yellow fever vaccination. TCRdb processed the 5' RACE reads anew with MiXCR; each CDR3 protein has one entry. Of 100,000 to 150,000 distinct CDR3 sequences in the sample, roughly 10% were seen once. The sample was CD8+ T cells sorted from PBMCs, taken on the day of the yellow fever booster vaccination. Source of these receptors: a young man who received the YFV17D yellow fever vaccine. Each CDR3 is given with its conserved first and last residue. D genes are given only for firm matches. The listing skips clone size in some rows; elsewhere it reads once, few, many or a size class.

>-|-|TRBJ2-1|TRBV6-5|15
CASSLRDADYNEQFF
TGTGCCAGCAGTTTACGGGACGCAGACTACAATGAGCAGTTCTTC
>-|few|TRBJ2-3|TRBV20-1|16
CSAIPSGTIPTDTQYF
TGCAGTGCTATCCCATCCGGGACAATACCCACAGATACGCAGTATTTT
>-|many|TRBJ2-2|TRBV6-2/TRBV6-3|15
CASNQGGEGTGELFF
TGTGCCAGCAACCAGGGTGGTGAAGGCACCGGGGAGCTGTTTTTT
>-|-|TRBJ1-2|TRBV12-5|13
CASGDGPFYGYTF
TGTGCTAGTGGTGACGGACCTTTTTATGGCTACACCTTC
>-|few|TRBJ1-6|TRBV4-3|15
CASSQGISYNSPLHF
TGCGCCAGCAGCCAAGGTATCTCCTATAATTCACCCCTCCACTTT
>-|few|TRBJ2-6|TRBV7-2|17
CASSLDPGFSGANVLTF
TGTGCCAGCAGCTTAGATCCAGGATTCTCTGGGGCCAACGTCCTGACTTTC
>TRBD2|many|TRBJ2-5|TRBV11-2|14
CASSPSGGRETQYF
TGTGCCAGCAGCCCTTCGGGGGGGCGAGAGACCCAGTACTTC
>TRBD1|few|TRBJ1-2|TRBV7-9|17
CASSYLRTGGDNYGYTF
TGTGCCAGCAGCTACCTGAGGACAGGCGGGGATAACTATGGCTACACCTTC
>-|many|TRBJ2-1|TRBV6-2/TRBV6-3|14
CASSQDSPYNEQFF
TGTGCCAGCAGCCAAGACTCCCCCTACAATGAGCAGTTCTTC
>-|-|TRBJ1-2|TRBV29-1|15
CSVEELTERLYGYTF
TGCAGCGTTGAAGAACTGACAGAACGACTGTATGGCTACACCTTC
>TRBD2|-|TRBJ2-5|TRBV7-2|15
CASTPSGGHQETQYF
TGTGCCAGCACCCCTAGCGGGGGGCACCAAGAGACCCAGTACTTC
>TRBD1|-|TRBJ1-6|TRBV9|16
CASSEGTEAYNSPLHF
TGTGCCAGCAGCGAGGGGACAGAAGCCTATAATTCACCCCTCCACTTT
>-|few|TRBJ2-5|TRBV28|14
CATQFLLDSETQYF
TGTGCCACCCAGTTTTTATTAGATTCGGAGACCCAGTACTTC
>-|few|TRBJ1-1|TRBV27|15
CASSPRARIYTEAFF
TGTGCCAGCAGTCCCCGGGCCAGGATTTACACTGAAGCTTTCTTT
>-|few|TRBJ1-1|TRBV29-1|13
CSVDPRLGTEAFF
TGCAGCGTTGATCCCCGGTTGGGCACTGAAGCTTTCTTT
>-|few|TRBJ2-1|TRBV7-6|16
CASSLVVRSSYNEQFF
TGTGCCAGCAGCTTAGTGGTCCGTAGCTCCTACAATGAGCAGTTCTTC
>-|-|TRBJ1-6|TRBV19|15
CASSMRGGQNSPLHF
TGTGCCAGTAGTATGAGGGGAGGGCAGAATTCACCCCTCCACTTT
>-|-|TRBJ2-1|TRBV7-2|12
CASSFAVNEQFF
TGTGCCAGCAGCTTCGCTGTCAATGAGCAGTTCTTC
>-|few|TRBJ2-2|TRBV4-1|16
CASSPWSGAGTGELFF
TGCGCCAGCAGCCCGTGGTCGGGGGCGGGCACCGGGGAGCTGTTTTTT
>TRBD1|-|TRBJ2-2|TRBV9|17
CASSILGQGAVAGELFF
TGTGCCAGCAGCATCCTAGGACAGGGGGCGGTGGCCGGGGAGCTGTTTTTT
>-|-|TRBJ2-5|TRBV10-3|15
CAISGQDVVGETQYF
TGTGCCATCAGTGGACAGGACGTGGTAGGAGAGACCCAGTACTTC
>-|many|TRBJ2-1|TRBV23-1|12
CASSQSKGEQFF
TGCGCCAGCAGTCAATCGAAGGGTGAGCAGTTCTTC
>-|few|TRBJ1-1|TRBV12-3/TRBV12-4|17
CASSLAWASRMNTEAFF
TGTGCCAGCAGTTTAGCCTGGGCCAGCCGGATGAACACTGAAGCTTTCTTT
>-|few|TRBJ2-5|TRBV12-3/TRBV12-4|18
CASSQQTVRLGGQETQYF
TGTGCCAGCAGTCAACAGACAGTCAGACTAGGGGGTCAAGAGACCCAGTACTTC
>TRBD1|many|TRBJ2-7|TRBV7-2|16
CASSPRPGQGAYEQYF
TGTGCCAGCAGCCCCCGCCCGGGACAGGGGGCCTACGAGCAGTACTTC
>-|-|TRBJ2-5|TRBV20-1|12
CSARDLGPGQYF
TGCAGTGCTAGAGATCTAGGGCCTGGACAGTACTTC
>-|-|TRBJ2-2|TRBV7-8|15
CASSLDARNTGELFF
TGTGCCAGCAGCTTAGACGCCAGGAACACCGGGGAGCTGTTTTTT
>-|-|TRBJ2-2|TRBV29-1|15
CSVVGAGAGTGELFF
TGCAGCGTTGTAGGGGCAGGGGCAGGGACCGGGGAGCTGTTTTTT
>-|many|TRBJ1-5|TRBV6-5|18
CASSYSRGVGDTQQPQHF
TGTGCCAGCAGTTACTCGAGGGGTGTCGGTGACACACAGCAGCCCCAGCATTTT
>-|-|TRBJ1-1|TRBV5-1|12
CASSLSGAEAFF
TGCGCCAGCAGCTTGTCTGGCGCTGAAGCTTTCTTT
>TRBD1|-|TRBJ2-2|TRBV12-3/TRBV12-4|14
CASSLGTGGGELFF
TGTGCCAGCAGTTTAGGGACAGGGGGCGGGGAGCTGTTTTTT
>-|-|TRBJ2-5|TRBV4-3|18
CASSQDLWGRQNQETQYF
TGCGCCAGCAGCCAAGATCTTTGGGGCCGCCAGAACCAAGAGACCCAGTACTTC
>-|few|TRBJ2-7|TRBV4-3|14
CASSQDPTGYEQYF
TGCGCCAGCAGCCAAGACCCCACGGGCTACGAGCAGTACTTC